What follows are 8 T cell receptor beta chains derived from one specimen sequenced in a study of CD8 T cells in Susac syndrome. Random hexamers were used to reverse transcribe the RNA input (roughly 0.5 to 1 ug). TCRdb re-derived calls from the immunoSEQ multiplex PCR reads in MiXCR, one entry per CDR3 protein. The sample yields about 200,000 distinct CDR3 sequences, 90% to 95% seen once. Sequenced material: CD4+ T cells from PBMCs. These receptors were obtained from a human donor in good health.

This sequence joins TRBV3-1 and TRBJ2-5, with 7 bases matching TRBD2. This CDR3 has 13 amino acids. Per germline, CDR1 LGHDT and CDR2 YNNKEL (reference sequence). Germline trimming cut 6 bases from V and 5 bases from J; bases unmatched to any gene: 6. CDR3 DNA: TGTGCCAGCAGACTAGCGTGGGGCGAGACCCAGTACTTC. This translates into CASRLAWGETQYF.

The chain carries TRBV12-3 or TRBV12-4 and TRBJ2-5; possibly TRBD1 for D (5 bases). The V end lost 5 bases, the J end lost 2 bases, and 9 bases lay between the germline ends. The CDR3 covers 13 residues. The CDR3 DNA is TGTGCCAGCAGTCTGACAGCACAAGAGACCCAGTACTTC. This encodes CASSLTAQETQYF.

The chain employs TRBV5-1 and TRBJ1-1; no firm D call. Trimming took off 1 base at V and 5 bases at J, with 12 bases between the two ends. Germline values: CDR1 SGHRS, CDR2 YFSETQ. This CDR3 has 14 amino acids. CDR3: CASSLPTGGTEAFF. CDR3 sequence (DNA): TGCGCCAGCAGCTTGCCAACGGGAGGGACTGAAGCTTTCTTT.

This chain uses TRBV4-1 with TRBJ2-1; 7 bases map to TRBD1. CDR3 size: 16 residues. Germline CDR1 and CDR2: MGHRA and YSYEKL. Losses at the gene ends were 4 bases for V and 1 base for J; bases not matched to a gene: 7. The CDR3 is CASSPGQPMSYNEQFF. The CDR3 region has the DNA TGCGCCAGCAGCCCGGGACAGCCGATGTCCTACAATGAGCAGTTCTTC.

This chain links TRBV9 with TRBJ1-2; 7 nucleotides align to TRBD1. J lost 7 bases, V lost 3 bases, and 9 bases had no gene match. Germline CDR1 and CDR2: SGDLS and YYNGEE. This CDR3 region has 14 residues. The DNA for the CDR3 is TGTGCCAGCAGCGGACTACAGGGGCTCGGTGGCTACACCTTC. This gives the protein CASSGLQGLGGYTF.

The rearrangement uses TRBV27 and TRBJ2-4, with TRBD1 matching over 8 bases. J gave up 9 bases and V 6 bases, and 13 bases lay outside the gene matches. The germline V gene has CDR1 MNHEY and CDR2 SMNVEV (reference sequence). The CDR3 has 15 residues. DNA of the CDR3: TGTGCCAGCAGGAGCATCACAGGGGGAGCAAGCATTCAGTACTTC. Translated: CASRSITGGASIQYF.

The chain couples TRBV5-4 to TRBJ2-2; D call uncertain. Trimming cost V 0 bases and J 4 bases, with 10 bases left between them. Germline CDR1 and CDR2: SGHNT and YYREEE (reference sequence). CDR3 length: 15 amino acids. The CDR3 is CASSLDPLGTGELFF. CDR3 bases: TGTGCCAGCAGCTTGGACCCACTGGGCACCGGGGAGCTGTTTTTT.

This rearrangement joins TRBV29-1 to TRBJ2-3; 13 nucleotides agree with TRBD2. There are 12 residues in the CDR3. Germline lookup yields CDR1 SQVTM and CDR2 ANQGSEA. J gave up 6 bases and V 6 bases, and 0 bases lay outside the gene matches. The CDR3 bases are TGCAGCGTACTAGCGGGGGGGGATACGCAGTATTTT. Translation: CSVLAGGDTQYF.